These 19 T cell receptor beta chains came from one sample sequenced in a study of shared clonotypes between healthy human individuals. Clones were sequenced by immunoSEQ multiplex PCR, and TCRdb holds only the in-frame ones, with some missing. The repertoire has approximately 1.5 million clones, around 98% of them found once; the top ten carry about 0.42%. The specimen was naive CD4+ T cells sorted from blood. Subset: CD45RA+ positively selected. The receptor source for this set is a man between 25 and 39 years old in good health.

A remark on this clone: This sample includes further DNA sequences coding for the same CDR3. J is TRBJ2-2 and V is TRBV2, with 14 bases matching TRBD2. J was trimmed by 5 bases and V by 4 bases; bases with no gene match: 0. Germline loops: CDR1 SNHLY, CDR2 FYNNEI. The CDR3 spans 15 residues. DNA for the CDR3: TGTGCCAGCAGTGGACTAGCGGGAGGGACCGGGGAGCTGTTTTTT. Translated, it gives CASSGLAGGTGELFF.

As regards this clone: At one boundary the junction diverges from the germline segment, which might be a read error. The chain recombines TRBV7-7 with TRBJ2-5, with 8 bases matching TRBD2. Per the germline V gene, CDR1 is SSHAT and CDR2 is FNYEAQ (reference sequence). This CDR3 is 16 amino acids long. In DNA, the CDR3 is TGTGCTAGCAGCTTAACCTTTTCCGGGAGGGATGAGACCCAGTACTTC. This sequence encodes CASSLTFSGRDETQYF.

The chain carries TRBV20-1 and TRBJ2-3; D gene ambiguous. Germline V CDR1 and CDR2: DFQATT, SNEGSKA (reference sequence). The CDR3 runs to 11 residues. V was cut by 3 bases and J by 9 bases, with 10 bases left in between. CDR3: CSARAEITQYF. CDR3 DNA sequence: TGCAGTGCTAGGGCGGAGATCACGCAGTATTTT.

The rearrangement uses TRBV30 and TRBJ1-2; maybe TRBD1 (6 bases). Germline CDR1 GTSNPN, CDR2 SVGIG (reference sequence). This CDR3 has 14 residues. The V and J ends lost 0 bases and 3 bases respectively, with 11 bases between them. CDR3 bases: TGTGCCTGGAGTGTTGGCAGGGGAGACTATGGCTACACCTTC. This translates into CAWSVGRGDYGYTF.

The chain recombines TRBV29-1 with TRBJ2-1, with unresolved D. The germline CDR1 and CDR2 sequences are SQVTM and ANQGSEA. The V and J ends lost 6 bases and 0 bases respectively, with 18 bases between them. This CDR3 region has 16 residues. In DNA form, the CDR3 reads TGCAGCGTGACCGCCCCCCGGGCTACCTCCTACAATGAGCAGTTCTTC. Amino acid sequence: CSVTAPRATSYNEQFF.

CDR3 amino acids: CASSLGGWGQGGQPQHF. Written as DNA, the CDR3 is TGTGCCAGCAGCTTAGGAGGCTGGGGACAGGGAGGTCAGCCCCAGCATTTT. The chain recombines TRBV7-9 with TRBJ1-5; TRBD1 matches 9 bases. Germline CDR1 is SEHNR and CDR2 is FQNEAQ (reference sequence). The CDR3 is 17 amino acids. With V trimmed by 1 base and J by 6 bases, 10 bases remained unmatched.

This clone was counted once. The chain combines TRBV7-2 with TRBJ2-2; 9 bases line up with TRBD1. Looked up from germline, CDR1 is SGHTA and CDR2 is FQGNSA. The CDR3 covers 16 residues. The V and J ends lost 3 bases and 4 bases, in that order; junction bases with no gene match: 6. The CDR3, as DNA: TGTGCCAGCAGCTTGGGGACAGGGTTTGGCACCGGGGAGCTGTTTTTT. It yields the protein CASSLGTGFGTGELFF.

This chain joins TRBV5-1 and TRBJ2-2; 9 bases line up with TRBD1. The germline gives CDR1 SGHRS, CDR2 YFSETQ. The V and J ends lost 4 bases and 7 bases, in that order; junction bases with no gene match: 5. The CDR3 is 14 amino acids. The CDR3 loop reads CASSAGTGLGELFF. CDR3 in DNA: TGCGCCAGCAGCGCTGGGACAGGGCTCGGGGAGCTGTTTTTT.

The J gene is TRBJ2-2, the V gene TRBV28; tentatively, D is TRBD2 (5 bases). Germline CDR1 reads MDHEN; CDR2 reads SYDVKM. The CDR3 runs 16 residues. The germline V and J ends were trimmed by 5 bases and 0 bases, with 13 bases remaining between them. The CDR3: CASSLTPGSNTGELFF. In nucleotides, the CDR3 is TGTGCCAGCAGTCTCACACCGGGATCGAACACCGGGGAGCTGTTTTTT.

This chain uses TRBV4-3 with TRBJ2-7, with D possibly being TRBD1 or TRBD2 (5 bases each). The CDR3 has 13 residues. Trimming left V 0 bases short and J 2 bases short, with 5 bases between. In germline, CDR1 is LGHNA, CDR2 YSLEER. The CDR3, as DNA: TGCGCCAGCAGCCAAGAGGGGGCCTACGAGCAGTACTTC. This translates into CASSQEGAYEQYF.

As concerns this clone: Distinct nucleotide sequences in the sample also encode this CDR3. The chain couples TRBV18 to TRBJ2-7; no reliable D call. The V gene lost 3 bases and the J gene lost 2 bases, with 5 bases spanning the gap. The germline V gene encodes CDR1 KGHSH and CDR2 LQKENI. The CDR3 loop spans 12 amino acids. CDR3 amino acids: CASSPSPYEQYF. In DNA form, the CDR3 reads TGTGCCAGCTCACCGTCTCCCTACGAGCAGTACTTC. Full variable domain (rest looked up from reference TRBV18 and TRBJ2-7): NAGVMQNPRHLVRRRGQEARLRCSPMKGHSHVYWYRQLPEEGLKFMVYLQKENIIDESGMPKERFSAEFPKEGPSILRIQQVVRGDSAAYFCASSPSPYEQYFGPGTRLTVT.

On this clone: The sample carries other DNA sequences with the same CDR3. The CDR3 DNA follows: TGCGCCAGCAGCTTGGTTCGGGGGAGTACAGATACGCAGTATTTT. It yields the protein CASSLVRGSTDTQYF. This sequence joins TRBV5-1 and TRBJ2-3, with D perhaps TRBD2 (6 bases). V gave up 0 bases and J gave up 3 bases, with 11 bases separating them. The CDR3 runs to 15 residues. CDR1 is SGHRS, CDR2 YFSETQ, per germline.

The chain is built from TRBV7-2 and TRBJ2-5, with D perhaps given as TRBD1 or TRBD2 (5 bases each). This CDR3 region has 13 residues. The germline V gene has CDR1 SGHTA and CDR2 FQGNSA. V lost 6 bases and J lost 5, with 13 bases in between. CDR3 sequence: CASSIPGRETQYF. CDR3 bases: TGTGCCAGCAGTATCCCGGGGCGGGAGACCCAGTACTTC.

The chain couples TRBV29-1 to TRBJ2-1; D may be TRBD1 or TRBD2 (5 bases each). The CDR3 length is 13 residues. Germline V gives CDR1 SQVTM, CDR2 ANQGSEA. The ends were cut back, 5 bases at V and 2 bases at J, with 10 bases in the middle. DNA for the CDR3: TGCAGCGTTCGGGACGGGACCTACAATGAGCAGTTCTTC. It yields the protein CSVRDGTYNEQFF.

The chain couples TRBV18 to TRBJ1-1; a possible D gene is TRBD1 (5 bases). The CDR3 spans 15 residues. Germline CDR1 reads KGHSH; CDR2 reads LQKENI. Trimming removed 5 bases from V and 2 bases from J, with 15 bases in between. In DNA, the CDR3 is TGTGCCAGCTCAGCGGGACCGGGTTCCAACACTGAAGCTTTCTTT. The encoded protein is CASSAGPGSNTEAFF.

The chain has TRBV10-3 and TRBJ2-7, with D unclear. The germline V and J ends were trimmed by 1 base and 3 bases, with 13 bases remaining between them. There are 15 residues in the CDR3. CDR1 is ENHRY, CDR2 SYGVKD, per germline. CDR3 in DNA: TGTGCCATCAGTGAGTACTTGACGGCAAGCTACGAGCAGTACTTC. Encoded protein: CAISEYLTASYEQYF.

This chain uses TRBV28 with TRBJ1-5; 7 nucleotides agree with TRBD1. CDR1 is MDHEN, CDR2 SYDVKM, per germline. The ends lost 5 bases at V and 0 bases at J; junction bases unmatched: 7. The CDR3 covers 16 residues. CDR3 region: CASSGDSPGSNQPQHF. The CDR3 nucleotides read TGTGCCAGCAGTGGGGACAGCCCTGGTAGCAATCAGCCCCAGCATTTT.

CDR3 in amino acids: CASSQTKGGTLADDFLKYF. For the CDR3, the DNA is TGTGCCAGCAGCCAAACCAAGGGAGGAACACTAGCGGACGACTTTCTGAAGTACTTC. The chain is built from TRBV7-9 and TRBJ2-7; 8 bases are a match to TRBD2. Germline V gene data show CDR1 as SEHNR and CDR2 as FQNEAQ (reference sequence). V shed 5 bases and J 11 bases; nucleotides not matched to a gene: 29. This CDR3 spans 19 amino acids. Filled out from reference TRBV7-9 and TRBJ2-7, the complete variable domain reads DTGVSQNPRHKITKRGQNVTFRCDPISEHNRLYWYRQTLGQGPEFLTYFQNEAQLEKSRLLSDRFSAERPKGSFSTLEIQRTEQGDSAMYLCASSQTKGGTLADDFLKYFGPGTRLTVT.

The V call is TRBV5-1, the J call TRBJ2-7; possible D gene TRBD2, 5 bases. From germline, CDR1 is SGHRS and CDR2 YFSETQ. Trimming pared 0 bases from V and 4 bases from J, leaving 11 bases between. The CDR3 contains 14 residues. CDR3 nucleotide sequence: TGCGCCAGCAGCTTGGCCCCGTCGGGATACGAGCAGTACTTC. Translating it yields CASSLAPSGYEQYF. The full variable domain, in which reference TRBV5-1 and TRBJ2-7 provide the parts outside the CDR3, is KAGVTQTPRYLIKTRGQQVTLSCSPISGHRSVSWYQQTPGQGLQFLFEYFSETQRNKGNFPGRFSGRQFSNSRSEMNVSTLELGDSALYLCASSLAPSGYEQYFGPGTRLTVT.